These 10 T cell receptor beta chains originate from one sample sequenced in a study of T cells expressing NK-cell markers. Each CDR3 protein gets one entry in TCRdb, which reprocessed the 5' RACE reads and gives no DNA. This sample's table reports 400,000 to 450,000 distinct CDR3 sequences. The sample taken for sequencing was blood T cells: a sorted CD56 or NKG2C T cell subset, CD4+ or CD8+ T cells, or bulk PBMC T cells (not recorded which). These TCRs come from a woman between 18 and 75 years old in good health.

V and J are TRBV20-1 and TRBJ1-4; TCRdb outputs TRBD1, but without DNA this stays unchecked. The CDR3 extends over 15 amino acids. The germline gives CDR1 DFQATT, CDR2 SNEGSKA (reference sequence). The CDR3 loop is CSAAKGDRRNEKLFF.

The V and J genes are TRBV5-4 and TRBJ1-1; TCRdb's D call of TRBD1 is untestable without DNA. The CDR3 is 14 residues long. CDR1 and CDR2 from the germline V gene are SGHNT and YYREEE (reference sequence). This chain's CDR3 is CASSGRDSQVEAFF.

This chain links TRBV20-1 with TRBJ1-6; TCRdb's assignment of TRBD1 cannot be checked, as there is no DNA. The CDR3 consists of 14 residues. Germline V gene data show CDR1 as DFQATT and CDR2 as SNEGSKA (reference sequence). The CDR3: CSAPEGQSNSPLHF.

V and J are TRBV7-8 and TRBJ1-1. The CDR3 has 14 amino acids. Per germline, CDR1 SGHVS and CDR2 FQNEAQ. CDR3: CASSRWGRDTEAFF.

This chain joins TRBV2 and TRBJ2-4; TCRdb's D call of TRBD2 is untestable without DNA. Germline V gives CDR1 SNHLY, CDR2 FYNNEI. The CDR3 spans 14 residues. The CDR3 protein is CASSELKRRDIQYF. The whole variable domain, filled in from reference TRBV2 and TRBJ2-4, reads EPEVTQTPSHQVTQMGQEVILRCVPISNHLYFYWYRQILGQKVEFLVSFYNNEISEKSEIFDDQFSVERPDGSNFTLKIRSTKLEDSAMYFCASSELKRRDIQYFGAGTRLSVL.

V gene TRBV20-1 combines with J gene TRBJ2-5. The germline CDR1 and CDR2 sequences are DFQATT and SNEGSKA (reference sequence). The CDR3 has 12 residues. The CDR3 here is CSASPRQETQYF.

The gene calls are TRBV18 and TRBJ2-1. The CDR3 is 15 residues long. The germline CDR1 and CDR2 sequences are KGHSH and LQKENI. This chain's CDR3 is CASSPLLGSYNEQFF.

The gene calls are TRBV20-1 and TRBJ2-1. From germline, CDR1 is DFQATT and CDR2 SNEGSKA (reference sequence). This CDR3 contains 12 residues. The CDR3 loop reads CSASWGIDEQFF.

The V and J genes are TRBV25-1 and TRBJ1-1. The length of the CDR3 is 15 residues. Germline assignment: CDR1 MGHDK and CDR2 SYGVNS. CDR3 in amino acids: CASSEYSLMNTEAFF. The whole variable domain, filled in from reference TRBV25-1 and TRBJ1-1, reads EADIYQTPRYLVIGTGKKITLECSQTMGHDKMYWYQQDPGMELHLIHYSYGVNSTEKGDLSSESTVSRIRTEHFPLTLESARPSHTSQYLCASSEYSLMNTEAFFGQGTRLTVV.

This chain links TRBV6-1 with TRBJ2-1; the TCRdb call, TRBD1, lacks DNA for checking. CDR3 length: 16 residues. Germline assignment: CDR1 MNHNS and CDR2 SASEGT. CDR3 region: CASSTHRGTPYNEQFF.